What follows are 12 T cell receptor beta chains derived from one specimen sequenced in a study of cytomegalovirus exposure and HLA in healthy donors. Only in-frame clones appear in the TCRdb table, and some are missing; sequencing was by immunoSEQ multiplex PCR. The data hold roughly 310,000 clones, with 70% to 90% observed a single time. Sequenced: PBMCs. The receptors come from a man between 25 and 39 years old in good health and CMV-seronegative.

This chain uses TRBV6-1 with TRBJ2-2; possibly TRBD2 for D (8 bases). The ends were cut back, 8 bases at V and 3 bases at J, with 16 bases in the middle. The CDR3 contains 15 residues. Looked up from germline, CDR1 is MNHNS and CDR2 is SASEGT. CDR3 sequence reads: CASPGGDSDTGELFF. The CDR3 bases are TGTGCCAGCCCCGGGGGGGACAGCGACACCGGGGAGCTGTTTTTT.

This chain joins TRBV4-2 and TRBJ1-4, with TRBD1 as a possible D gene (6 bases). CDR1 is LGHNA and CDR2 is YNFKEQ in the germline V gene. V lost 5 bases to trimming and J lost 3 bases, with 13 bases between them. The CDR3 sequence is 15 residues long. CDR3 amino acids: CASSTSGTSNEKLFF. CDR3 sequence (DNA): TGTGCCAGCAGCACCTCCGGGACATCTAATGAAAAACTGTTTTTT.

The chain couples TRBV5-1 to TRBJ1-2, with 8 nucleotides matching TRBD1. V lost 3 bases, J lost 4 bases, and 5 bases stayed unmatched. Germline V gives CDR1 SGHRS, CDR2 YFSETQ. The CDR3 spans 14 residues. CDR3 loop: CASSSGQGPYGYTF. The DNA of the CDR3 is TGCGCCAGCAGCTCAGGACAGGGCCCCTATGGCTACACCTTC.

The chain employs TRBV5-1 and TRBJ2-7; possible D gene TRBD1, 6 bases. The CDR3 contains 14 residues. Germline values: CDR1 SGHRS, CDR2 YFSETQ. V was clipped by 0 bases and J by 3 bases, with 10 bases between them. The CDR3: CASSLGQAYYEQYF. The DNA for the CDR3 is TGCGCCAGCAGCTTGGGACAGGCGTACTACGAGCAGTACTTC.

This chain joins TRBV6-6 and TRBJ1-3, with a weak D call TRBD1 (5 bases). This CDR3 comprises 15 residues. V shed 3 bases and J shed 2 bases, with 11 bases lying between them. Germline V gene lookup returns CDR1 MNHNY and CDR2 SVGAGI (reference sequence). CDR3 region: CASSYTDTTGNTIYF. CDR3 in DNA: TGTGCCAGCAGTTATACGGACACCACTGGAAACACCATATATTTT.

V and J are TRBV20-1 and TRBJ2-7, with D hard to call. CDR1 and CDR2 from the germline V gene are DFQATT and SNEGSKA (reference sequence). The V end was cut by 1 base, the J end by 3 bases, with 4 bases between. The CDR3 extends over 11 amino acids. The CDR3 reads CSARVFYEQYF. CDR3 coding DNA: TGCAGTGCTAGAGTCTTCTACGAGCAGTACTTC.

The chain uses TRBV19 and TRBJ1-2, with D maybe TRBD1 (5 bases). The CDR3 loop spans 13 amino acids. Germline CDR1 reads LNHDA; CDR2 reads SQIVND (reference sequence). Between the trimmed V and J ends, which lost 7 bases and 3 bases, there was a span of 12 bases. The CDR3 DNA is TGTGCCAGTATCGCCAGGGATGACTATGGCTACACCTTC. This encodes CASIARDDYGYTF.

This clone was recorded only once. This sequence joins TRBV6-5 and TRBJ1-4; TRBD1 is a possible D gene (6 bases). The germline V and J ends were trimmed by 6 bases and 7 bases, with 15 bases remaining between them. Germline CDR1 is MNHEY and CDR2 is SVGAGI. CDR3 length equals 14 residues. In DNA, the CDR3 is TGTGCCAGCAGCTTAACAGGGAGCGTTGAAAAACTGTTTTTT. It specifies CASSLTGSVEKLFF.

The CDR3 bases are TGTGCCAGCAGCTTAGCGGACAGCGGACACTACGAGCAGTACTTC. This codes for CASSLADSGHYEQYF. The V and J genes are TRBV7-9 and TRBJ2-7, with D possibly matching TRBD1 (6 bases). Between the trimmed V and J ends, which lost 0 bases and 3 bases, there was a span of 12 bases. The germline CDR1 and CDR2 sequences are SEHNR and FQNEAQ (reference sequence). The CDR3 is made up of 15 amino acids. Drawing the rest from reference TRBV7-9 and TRBJ2-7, the complete variable domain is DTGVSQNPRHKITKRGQNVTFRCDPISEHNRLYWYRQTLGQGPEFLTYFQNEAQLEKSRLLSDRFSAERPKGSFSTLEIQRTEQGDSAMYLCASSLADSGHYEQYFGPGTRLTVT.

This sequence joins TRBV29-1 and TRBJ2-3; D not certain. Per the germline V gene, CDR1 is SQVTM and CDR2 is ANQGSEA. This CDR3 region has 14 residues. V was trimmed by 0 bases and J by 1 base, leaving 8 bases between them. In nucleotides, the CDR3 is TGCAGCGTTGAAGATTGGCAGGGCACAGATACGCAGTATTTT. Translated, it gives CSVEDWQGTDTQYF.

The CDR3 protein is CASSPFGQGQFILHF. For the CDR3, the DNA is TGTGCCAGCAGCCCCTTCGGACAGGGTCAATTTATCCTCCACTTT. J is TRBJ1-6 and V is TRBV11-2; 8 bases are shared with TRBD1. CDR3 length: 15 amino acids. V lost 5 bases and J lost 15; bases outside the gene matches: 15. Germline-derived CDR1 and CDR2 are SGHAT and FQNNGV. Filled out from reference TRBV11-2 and TRBJ1-6, the complete variable domain reads EAGVAQSPRYKIIEKRQSVAFWCNPISGHATLYWYQQILGQGPKLLIQFQNNGVVDDSQLPKDRFSAERLKGVDSTLKIQPAKLEDSAVYLCASSPFGQGQFILHFGNGTRLTVT.

This rearrangement joins TRBV4-1 to TRBJ1-4; possible D gene TRBD1, 6 bases. Per germline, CDR1 MGHRA and CDR2 YSYEKL. The V and J ends lost 1 base and 7 bases respectively, with 16 bases between them. The CDR3 runs 16 residues. The CDR3 nucleotides read TGCGCCAGCAGCCAAGGGGGATCAGGGGTTGGTGAAAAACTGTTTTTT. Its protein product is CASSQGGSGVGEKLFF.